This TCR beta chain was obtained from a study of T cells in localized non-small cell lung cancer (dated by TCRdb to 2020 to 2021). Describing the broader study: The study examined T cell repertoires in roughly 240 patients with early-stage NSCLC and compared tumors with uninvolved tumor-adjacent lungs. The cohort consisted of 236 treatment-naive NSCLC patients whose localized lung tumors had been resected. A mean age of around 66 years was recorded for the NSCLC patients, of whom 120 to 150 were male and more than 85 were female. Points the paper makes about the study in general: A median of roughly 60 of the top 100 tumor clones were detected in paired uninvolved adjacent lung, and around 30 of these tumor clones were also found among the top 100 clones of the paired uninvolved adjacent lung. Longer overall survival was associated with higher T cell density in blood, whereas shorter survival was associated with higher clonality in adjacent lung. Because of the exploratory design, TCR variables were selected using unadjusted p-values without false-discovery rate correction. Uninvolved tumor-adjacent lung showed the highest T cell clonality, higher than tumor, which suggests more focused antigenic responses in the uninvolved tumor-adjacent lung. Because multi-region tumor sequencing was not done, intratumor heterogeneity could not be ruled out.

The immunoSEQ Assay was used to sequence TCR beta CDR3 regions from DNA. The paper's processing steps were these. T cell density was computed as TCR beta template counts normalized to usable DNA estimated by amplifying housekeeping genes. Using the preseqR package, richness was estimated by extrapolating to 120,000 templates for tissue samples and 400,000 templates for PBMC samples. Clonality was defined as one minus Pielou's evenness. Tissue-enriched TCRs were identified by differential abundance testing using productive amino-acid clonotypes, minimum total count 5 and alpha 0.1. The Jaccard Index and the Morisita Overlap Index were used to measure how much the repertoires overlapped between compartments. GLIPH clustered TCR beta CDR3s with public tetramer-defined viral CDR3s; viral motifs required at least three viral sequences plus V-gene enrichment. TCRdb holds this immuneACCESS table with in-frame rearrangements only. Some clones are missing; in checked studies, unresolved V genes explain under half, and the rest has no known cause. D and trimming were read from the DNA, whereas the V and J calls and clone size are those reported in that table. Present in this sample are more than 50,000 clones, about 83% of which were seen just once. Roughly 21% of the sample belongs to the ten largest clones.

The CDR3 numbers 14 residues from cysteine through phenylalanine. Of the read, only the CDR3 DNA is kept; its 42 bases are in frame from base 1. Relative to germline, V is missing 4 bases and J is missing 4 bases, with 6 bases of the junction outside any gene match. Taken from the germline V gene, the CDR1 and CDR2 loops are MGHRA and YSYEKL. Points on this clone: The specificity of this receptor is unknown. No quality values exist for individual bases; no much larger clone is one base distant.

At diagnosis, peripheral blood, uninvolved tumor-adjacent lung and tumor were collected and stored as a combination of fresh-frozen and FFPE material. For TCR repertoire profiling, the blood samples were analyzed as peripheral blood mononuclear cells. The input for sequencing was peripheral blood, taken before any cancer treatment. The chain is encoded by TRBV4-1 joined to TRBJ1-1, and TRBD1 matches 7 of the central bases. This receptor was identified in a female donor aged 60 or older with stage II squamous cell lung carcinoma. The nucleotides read TGCGCCAGCAGCCGGTGGACAGGCCCCACTGAAGCTTTCTTT. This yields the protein CASSRWTGPTEAFF.